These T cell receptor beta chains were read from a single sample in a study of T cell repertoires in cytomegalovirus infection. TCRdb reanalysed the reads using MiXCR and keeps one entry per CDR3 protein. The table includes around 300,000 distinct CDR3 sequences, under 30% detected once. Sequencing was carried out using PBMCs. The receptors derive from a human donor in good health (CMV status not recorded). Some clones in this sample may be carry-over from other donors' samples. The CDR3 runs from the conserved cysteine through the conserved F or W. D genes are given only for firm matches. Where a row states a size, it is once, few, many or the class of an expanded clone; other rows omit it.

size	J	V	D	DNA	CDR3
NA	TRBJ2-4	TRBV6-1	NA	TGTGCCAGCGGCGCACTACCCGCCAAAAACATTCAGTACTTC	CASGALPAKNIQYF
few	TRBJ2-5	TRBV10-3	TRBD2	TGTGCCATCAGTGTGGGACTAGCCCGAAACCAAGAGACCCAGTACTTC	CAISVGLARNQETQYF
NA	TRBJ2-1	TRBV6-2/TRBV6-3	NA	TGTGCCAGCAGTCAACTTCCAATGAGGGTAAACTACAATGAGCAGTTCTTC	CASSQLPMRVNYNEQFF
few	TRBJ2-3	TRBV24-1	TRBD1	TGTGCCACCAGTGATTTCTATTGGGACAGGGGTGAAGATACGCAGTATTTT	CATSDFYWDRGEDTQYF
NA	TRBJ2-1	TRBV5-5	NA	TGTGCCAGCAGCTCAGGGTCGGTATACAATGAGCAGTTCTTC	CASSSGSVYNEQFF
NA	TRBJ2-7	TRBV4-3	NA	TGCGCCAGCAGCCAAGAAGTTAGCCGGAGCGAGCAGTACTTC	CASSQEVSRSEQYF
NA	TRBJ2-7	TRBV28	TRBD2	TGTGCCAGCAGTTCCCCGGGTCGGGGGGTCTACGAGCAGTACTTC	CASSSPGRGVYEQYF
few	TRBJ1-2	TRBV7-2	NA	TGTGCCAGCAGCTTAGGAGACTCGGCAGTCTATGGCTACACCTTC	CASSLGDSAVYGYTF
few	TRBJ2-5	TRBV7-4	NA	TGTGCCAGCAGCCCTCCCAGTCCCCAAGAGACCCAGTACTTC	CASSPPSPQETQYF
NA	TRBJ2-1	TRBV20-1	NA	TGCAGTGCTAGACCCCTATCAGGGGTCCATGAGCAGTTCTTC	CSARPLSGVHEQFF
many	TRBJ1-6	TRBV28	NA	TGTGCCAGCAGCACCTCGTGGAATAATTCACCCCTCCACTTT	CASSTSWNNSPLHF
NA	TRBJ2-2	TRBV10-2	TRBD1	TGCGCCAGCAGTGAGTTGCAGGGGGCGAACACCGGGGAGCTGTTTTTT	CASSELQGANTGELFF
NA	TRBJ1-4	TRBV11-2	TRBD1	TGTGCCAGCAGCTTAGATGGTTATGACAGGGCGGGTGAAAAACTGTTTTTT	CASSLDGYDRAGEKLFF
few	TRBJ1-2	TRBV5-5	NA	TGTGCCAGCAGCCTGGCCGAGGATGGCTACACCTTC	CASSLAEDGYTF
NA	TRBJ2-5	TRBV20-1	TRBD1	TGCAGTGCTTCCCGTGGGACAGGGACTCTGGAGACCCAGTACTTC	CSASRGTGTLETQYF
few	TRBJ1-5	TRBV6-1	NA	TGTGCCAGCAGTCGGACGACAGGGCCCCAGCATTTT	CASSRTTGPQHF
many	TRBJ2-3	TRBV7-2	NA	TGTGCCAGCAGCGATCGGACGGGGACTGGGGATACGCAGTATTTT	CASSDRTGTGDTQYF
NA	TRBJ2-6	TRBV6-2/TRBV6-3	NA	TGTGCCAGCAGTTACTCGCCGCTCTCTGGGGCCAACGTCCTGACTTTC	CASSYSPLSGANVLTF
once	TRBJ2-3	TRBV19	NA	TGTGCCAGTAGTATCTGGGGGCCTCTCGGGGATACGCAGTATTTT	CASSIWGPLGDTQYF
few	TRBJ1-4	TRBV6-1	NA	TGTGCCAGCACCATGGGGGCTGCAACTAATGAAAAACTGTTTTTT	CASTMGAATNEKLFF
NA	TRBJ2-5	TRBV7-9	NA	TGTGCCAGCAGCTCACACAAACACCCGGCCCAAGAGACCCAGTACTTC	CASSSHKHPAQETQYF
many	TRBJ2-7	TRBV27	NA	TGTGCCAGCAGTACCCTGATGTCAGGTAGCATCTACGAGCAGTACTTC	CASSTLMSGSIYEQYF
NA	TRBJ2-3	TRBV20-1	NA	TGCAGTGCGGCCGGCGGGGGCACAGATACGCAGTATTTT	CSAAGGGTDTQYF
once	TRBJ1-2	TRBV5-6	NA	TGTGCCAGCAGCGGAGGAGGGGAGCCCTACACCTTC	CASSGGGEPYTF
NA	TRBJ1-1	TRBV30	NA	TGTGCCTGGAGTCTAATGGGCAGGGTCACTGAAGCTTTCTTT	CAWSLMGRVTEAFF
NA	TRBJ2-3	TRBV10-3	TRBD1	TGTGCCACCAGAGAGCAGGGGGCTCCCACAGATACGCAGTATTTT	CATREQGAPTDTQYF
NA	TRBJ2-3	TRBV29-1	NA	TGCAGCGTTGATAGGGGAGTTGGAGATACGCAGTATTTT	CSVDRGVGDTQYF
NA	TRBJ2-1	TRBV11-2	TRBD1	TGTGCCAGCAGCTCCACCGGGACAGGGTTCAATGAGCAGTTCTTC	CASSSTGTGFNEQFF
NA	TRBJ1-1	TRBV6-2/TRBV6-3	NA	TGTGCCAGCAGGGGGGAAAGAGGGACTGAAGCTTTCTTT	CASRGERGTEAFF
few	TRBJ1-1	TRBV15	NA	TGTGCCACCCGGGGGTTAAAGAACACTGAAGCTTTCTTT	CATRGLKNTEAFF
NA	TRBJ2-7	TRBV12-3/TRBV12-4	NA	TGTGCCAGCAGTTTAACTGCTCGCGAGCAGTACTTC	CASSLTAREQYF
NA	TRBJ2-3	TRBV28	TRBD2	TGTGCCAGCAGTTTTAGCGGGAGTGGGTTCTCAGATACGCAGTATTTT	CASSFSGSGFSDTQYF
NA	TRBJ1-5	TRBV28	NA	TGTGCCAGCAGTTTATGGTCGCCCGGGCCGAGCAATCAGCCCCAGCATTTT	CASSLWSPGPSNQPQHF
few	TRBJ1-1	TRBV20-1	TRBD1	TGCAGTGCTAGAGCGCCGGACAGGGATTACACTGAAGCTTTCTTT	CSARAPDRDYTEAFF
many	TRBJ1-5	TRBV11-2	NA	TGTGCCAGCAGCCACAGTGTAAATCAGCCCCAGCATTTT	CASSHSVNQPQHF
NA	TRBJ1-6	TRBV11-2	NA	TGTGCCAGCAGTCGCCTGATACGAGGGCTAAGCTCCTATAATTCACCCCTCCACTTT	CASSRLIRGLSSYNSPLHF
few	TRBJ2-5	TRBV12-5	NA	TGTGCTAGTGGTTCAGGAGAGACCCAGTACTTC	CASGSGETQYF
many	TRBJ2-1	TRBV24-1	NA	TGTGCCACCAGTGATCTGGACAAGACCTACAATGAGCAGTTCTTC	CATSDLDKTYNEQFF
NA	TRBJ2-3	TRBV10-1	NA	TGCGCCAGCAGCCCCCGGGACTTCAACACAGATACGCAGTATTTT	CASSPRDFNTDTQYF
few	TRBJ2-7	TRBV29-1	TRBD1	TGCAGCGTTGAAGATCGAAGACAGGGCTCCTACGAGCAGTACTTC	CSVEDRRQGSYEQYF
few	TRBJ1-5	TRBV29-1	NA	TGCAGCGCCGGGGGGGGGAGGGATCAGCCCCAGCATTTT	CSAGGGRDQPQHF
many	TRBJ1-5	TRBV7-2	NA	TGTGCCAGCAGCTTAGTGGGAGGGGACAATCAGCCCCAGCATTTT	CASSLVGGDNQPQHF
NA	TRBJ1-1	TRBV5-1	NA	TGCGCCAGCAGCTTGGAGGTGGATGGCACTGAAGCTTTCTTT	CASSLEVDGTEAFF
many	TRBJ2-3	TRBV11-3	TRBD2	TGTGCCAGCAGCTTATCCCCTACAGCGGGAGGCTTAAAGGATACGCAGTATTTT	CASSLSPTAGGLKDTQYF
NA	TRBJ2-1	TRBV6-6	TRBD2	TGTGCCAGCAGTTACGAACTAGCGGGGAATGAGCAGTTCTTC	CASSYELAGNEQFF
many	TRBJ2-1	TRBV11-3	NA	TGTGCCAGCAGCTTAGTCGGCAGGGATAATGAGCAGTTCTTC	CASSLVGRDNEQFF
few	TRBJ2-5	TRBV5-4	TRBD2	TGTGCCAGCAGCGCCGTGGGGGGGGAGACCCAGTACTTC	CASSAVGGETQYF
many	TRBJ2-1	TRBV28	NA	TGTGCCAGCACATCAGGGGGGCCGAATGAGCAGTTCTTC	CASTSGGPNEQFF
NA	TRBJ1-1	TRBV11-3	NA	TGTGCCAGCAGCTTATATGAGAGGGGTGAAGCTTTCTTT	CASSLYERGEAFF